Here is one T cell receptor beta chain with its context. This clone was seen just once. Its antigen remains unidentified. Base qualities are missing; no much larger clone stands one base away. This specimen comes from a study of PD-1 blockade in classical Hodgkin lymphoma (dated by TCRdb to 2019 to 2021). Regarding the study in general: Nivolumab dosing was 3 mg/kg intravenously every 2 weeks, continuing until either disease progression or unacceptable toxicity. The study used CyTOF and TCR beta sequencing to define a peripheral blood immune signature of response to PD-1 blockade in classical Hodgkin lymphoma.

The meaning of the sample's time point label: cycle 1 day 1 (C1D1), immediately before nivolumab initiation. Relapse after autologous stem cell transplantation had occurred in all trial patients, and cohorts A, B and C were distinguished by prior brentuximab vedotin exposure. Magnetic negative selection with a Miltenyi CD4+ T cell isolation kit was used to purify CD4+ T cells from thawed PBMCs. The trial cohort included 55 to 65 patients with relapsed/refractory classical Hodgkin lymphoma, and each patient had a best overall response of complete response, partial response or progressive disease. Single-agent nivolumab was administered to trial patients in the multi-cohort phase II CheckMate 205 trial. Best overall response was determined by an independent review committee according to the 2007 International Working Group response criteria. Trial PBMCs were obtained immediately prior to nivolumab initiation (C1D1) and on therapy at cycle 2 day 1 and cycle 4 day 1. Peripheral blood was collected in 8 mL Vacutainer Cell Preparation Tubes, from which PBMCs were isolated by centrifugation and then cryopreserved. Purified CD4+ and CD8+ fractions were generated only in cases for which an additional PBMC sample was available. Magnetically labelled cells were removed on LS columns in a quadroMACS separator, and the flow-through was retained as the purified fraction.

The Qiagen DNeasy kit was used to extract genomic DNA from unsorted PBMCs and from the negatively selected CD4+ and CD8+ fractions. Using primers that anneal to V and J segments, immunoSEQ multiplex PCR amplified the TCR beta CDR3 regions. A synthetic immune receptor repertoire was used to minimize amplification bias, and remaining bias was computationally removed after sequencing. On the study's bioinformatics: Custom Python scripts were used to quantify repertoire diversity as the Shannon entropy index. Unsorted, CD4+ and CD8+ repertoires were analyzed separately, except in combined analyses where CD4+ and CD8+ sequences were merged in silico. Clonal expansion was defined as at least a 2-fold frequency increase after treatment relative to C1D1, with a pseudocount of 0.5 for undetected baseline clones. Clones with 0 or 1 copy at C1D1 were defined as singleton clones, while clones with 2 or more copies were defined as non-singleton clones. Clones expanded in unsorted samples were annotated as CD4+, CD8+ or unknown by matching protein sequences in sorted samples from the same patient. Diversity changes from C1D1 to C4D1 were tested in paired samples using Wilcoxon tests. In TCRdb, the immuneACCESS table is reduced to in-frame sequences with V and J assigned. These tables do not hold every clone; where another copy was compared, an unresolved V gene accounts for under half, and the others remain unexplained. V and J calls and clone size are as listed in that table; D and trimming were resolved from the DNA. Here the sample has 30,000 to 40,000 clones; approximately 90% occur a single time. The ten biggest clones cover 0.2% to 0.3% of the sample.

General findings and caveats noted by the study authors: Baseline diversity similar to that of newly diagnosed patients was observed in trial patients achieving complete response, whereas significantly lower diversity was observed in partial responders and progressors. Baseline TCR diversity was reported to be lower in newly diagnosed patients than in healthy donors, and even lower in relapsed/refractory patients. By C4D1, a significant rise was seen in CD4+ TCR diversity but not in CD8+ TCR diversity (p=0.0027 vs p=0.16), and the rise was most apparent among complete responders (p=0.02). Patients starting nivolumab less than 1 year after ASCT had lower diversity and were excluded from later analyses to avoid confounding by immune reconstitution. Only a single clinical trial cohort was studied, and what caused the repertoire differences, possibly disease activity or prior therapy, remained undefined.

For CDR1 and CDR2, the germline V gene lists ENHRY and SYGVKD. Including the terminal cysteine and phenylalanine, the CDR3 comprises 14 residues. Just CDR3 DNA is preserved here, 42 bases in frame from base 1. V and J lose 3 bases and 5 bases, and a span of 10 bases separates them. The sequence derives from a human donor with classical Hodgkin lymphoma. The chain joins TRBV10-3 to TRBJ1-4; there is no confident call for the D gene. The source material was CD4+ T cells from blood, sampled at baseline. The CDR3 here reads CAISEVRENEKLFF. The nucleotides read TGTGCCATCAGTGAAGTACGGGAGAATGAAAAACTGTTTTTT.